The next 5 T cell receptor beta chains were all read from a single sample in a study of regulatory T cells in long-lasting Graves disease. Researchers made TCR beta libraries by using iRepertoire HTBI primers and running Arm-PCR on CDR3 regions. TCRdb reprocessed the multiplex PCR reads via MiXCR and lists one record per CDR3 protein. The table shows hundreds of thousands of distinct CDR3 sequences, with about 15% occurring only once. Time point described: newly diagnosed GD, antithyroid drugs for less than 3 months. Researchers made the TCR library from RNA that was extracted from PBMCs. The data also belong to a second study, concerning T cells in Graves' hyperthyroidism and ophthalmopathy.

This sample comprised peripheral blood mononuclear cells (PBMCs), obtained at new diagnosis, from a patient treated with antithyroid drugs. Every receptor here comes from a woman in her 30s with Graves disease.

CDR3 loop: CASSVIGSSGSRGYEQFF. As DNA, the CDR3 is TGTGCCAGCAGCGTAATTGGTAGTAGCGGGAGCCGGGGGTATGAGCAGTTCTTC. The rearrangement links TRBV9 to TRBJ2-1; 9 positions match TRBD2. Losses at the gene ends were 1 base for V and 8 bases for J; bases not matched to a gene: 16. This CDR3 has 18 amino acids. The germline V gene has CDR1 SGDLS and CDR2 YYNGEE.

The table lists this clonotype with many counts. The chain has TRBV28 and TRBJ1-5; D gene unclear. V was pared by 3 bases and J by 1 base, with 7 bases between. CDR1 is MDHEN, CDR2 SYDVKM, per germline. The CDR3 loop spans 14 amino acids. CDR3 nucleotides: TGTGCCAGCAGTTTCGGGAACAGCAATCAGCCCCAGCATTTT. Translating gives CASSFGNSNQPQHF.

This clonotype occurred a few times. V gene TRBV7-3 combines with J gene TRBJ2-5; D call uncertain. Germline CDR1 reads SGHTA; CDR2 reads FQGTGA. The CDR3 length is 14 residues. Trimming took off 2 bases at V and 5 bases at J, with 12 bases between the two ends. The CDR3: CASSLSGSSETQYF. As DNA, the CDR3 is TGTGCCAGCAGCTTATCGGGTAGTTCTGAGACCCAGTACTTC.

The table lists this clonotype with many counts. The chain uses TRBV30 and TRBJ1-1; TRBD1 is a possible D gene (5 bases). Trimming shortened V by 8 bases and J by 4 bases, and 20 bases separated the two germline ends. The CDR3 length is 14 residues. Germline values: CDR1 GTSNPN, CDR2 SVGIG (reference sequence). The CDR3 nucleotides read TGTGCCGGGAACTTGGGGCGCCGGGGCACTGAAGCTTTCTTT. Protein product: CAGNLGRRGTEAFF.

The rearrangement uses TRBV30 and TRBJ1-3; maybe TRBD1 (5 bases). Per the germline V gene, CDR1 is GTSNPN and CDR2 is SVGIG (reference sequence). Trimming removed 1 base from V and 9 bases from J, with 13 bases in between. This CDR3 region has 13 residues. The CDR3 is CAWSAGFWGTIYF. CDR3 DNA: TGTGCCTGGAGTGCAGGGTTTTGGGGCACCATATATTTT.